These 16 T cell receptor beta chains originate from one sample sequenced in a study of T cell responses to AZD1222 COVID-19 vaccine. Generated by immunoSEQ multiplex PCR, the TCRdb table keeps only in-frame clones and is missing some. The sample contains 200,000 to 250,000 clones, about 94% of which appear only once. The sample here was peripheral blood, taken 28 days after the second dose of the MenACWY control vaccine. The receptors come from an adult who received the MenACWY meningococcal vaccine as a control.

A single count supports this clone. The J gene is TRBJ1-2, the V gene TRBV28; no reliable D call. V lost 3 bases, J lost 0 bases, and 8 bases lay in between. CDR1 and CDR2 (germline): MDHEN, SYDVKM. There are 14 residues in the CDR3. The DNA of the CDR3 is TGTGCCAGCAGTTTTTCGGGGTCTAACTATGGCTACACCTTC. Its translation is CASSFSGSNYGYTF.

The V gene is TRBV5-6, the J gene TRBJ2-1; D is ambiguous. The CDR3 length is 11 residues. V shed 4 bases and J shed 10 bases, with 9 bases lying between them. CDR1 and CDR2 from the germline V gene are SGHDT and YYEEEE. CDR3 coding DNA: TGTGCCAGCAGCCGAGTAGGGGAGCAGTTCTTC. This translates into CASSRVGEQFF.

CDR3 protein: CASSLYPGALGEKLFF. The CDR3, as DNA: TGTGCCAGCAGTTTATACCCAGGGGCATTGGGTGAAAAACTGTTTTTT. V usage is TRBV28 and J usage is TRBJ1-4, with D perhaps TRBD1 (6 bases). Deletions cut 1 base from V and 7 bases from J, with 16 bases between. The CDR3 runs 16 residues. CDR1 MDHEN and CDR2 SYDVKM come from the germline V gene.

This clone has just one count. This sequence joins TRBV6-5 and TRBJ1-5; 7 bases fit TRBD1. Germline V gene data show CDR1 as MNHEY and CDR2 as SVGAGI. CDR3 length: 15 residues. V gave up 5 bases and J gave up 1 base; unmatched junction bases: 5. This CDR3 reads CASSPGQRSNQPQHF. The CDR3 DNA reads TGTGCCAGCAGTCCGGGACAGAGGAGCAATCAGCCCCAGCATTTT.

The chain couples TRBV18 to TRBJ1-1; 11 bases fit TRBD1. The V and J ends lost 0 bases and 5 bases, in that order; junction bases with no gene match: 2. The germline gives CDR1 KGHSH, CDR2 LQKENI. The CDR3 has 15 residues. CDR3 DNA: TGTGCCAGCTCACCACCGGGACAGGGGGGGACTGAAGCTTTCTTT. Translated, it gives CASSPPGQGGTEAFF.

This chain's CDR3 is CASSFSSRDTQYF. The CDR3 DNA reads TGTGCCAGCAGTTTCTCCTCCCGGGATACGCAGTATTTT. J is TRBJ2-3 and V is TRBV28; D ambiguous. Germline V gives CDR1 MDHEN, CDR2 SYDVKM. V lost 3 bases and J 6 bases, leaving 10 bases between the germline ends. There are 13 residues in the CDR3.

This chain connects TRBV7-2 to TRBJ2-7; TRBD2 is a possible D gene (7 bases). The CDR3 extends over 15 amino acids. Germline V CDR1 and CDR2: SGHTA, FQGNSA. V was cut by 5 bases and J by 0 bases, with 14 bases left in between. CDR3 sequence (DNA): TGTGCCAGCAGCGAAGGGGGGGGGAGCTCCTACGAGCAGTACTTC. As protein: CASSEGGGSSYEQYF.

The rearrangement uses TRBV29-1 and TRBJ2-7, with 7 bases lining up with TRBD2. The CDR3 extends over 14 amino acids. CDR1 is SQVTM and CDR2 is ANQGSEA in the germline V gene. V shed 0 bases and J 2 bases; nucleotides not matched to a gene: 4. In DNA, the CDR3 is TGCAGCGTTGAAGAGGGCGGGGGACCCTACGAGCAGTACTTC. Residues: CSVEEGGGPYEQYF.

This clone was observed a few times. The chain employs TRBV7-9 and TRBJ2-7, with D perhaps TRBD2 (7 bases). Germline V lookup: CDR1 SEHNR, CDR2 FQNEAQ (reference sequence). Trimming stripped 5 bases from V and 1 base from J, with 21 bases between. The CDR3 loop spans 17 amino acids. The CDR3 reads CASSNRRGGDVSYEQYF. The DNA of the CDR3 is TGTGCCAGCAGCAACAGGAGGGGGGGCGATGTGTCCTACGAGCAGTACTTC.

Only one count was recorded for this clone. This chain links TRBV10-3 with TRBJ1-6; TRBD1 aligns across 9 bases. CDR3 length: 15 amino acids. V lost 6 bases and J lost 10; bases outside the gene matches: 10. CDR1 is ENHRY, CDR2 SYGVKD, per germline. The CDR3 nucleotides read TGTGCCATCAGGGACCGGGACAGGGACGGGTCACCCCTCCACTTT. This encodes CAIRDRDRDGSPLHF.

The chain's CDR3 is CASSLDGGTDTQYF. The CDR3, as DNA: TGTGCCAGCAGCTTAGACGGGGGCACAGATACGCAGTATTTT. The gene calls are TRBV7-3 and TRBJ2-3; D might be TRBD2 (5 bases). Per germline, CDR1 SGHTA and CDR2 FQGTGA. V lost 2 bases and J lost 1, with 7 bases in between. This CDR3 spans 14 amino acids.

The CDR3, as DNA: TGTGCCAGCAGCTCGACAGGGCTCGGGGAAGCTTTCTTT. Translation gives CASSSTGLGEAFF. V and J are TRBV7-3 and TRBJ1-1; 7 nucleotides match TRBD1. The CDR3 has 13 residues. Losses at the gene ends were 4 bases for V and 8 bases for J; bases not matched to a gene: 7. Germline CDR1 SGHTA, CDR2 FQGTGA.

In nucleotides, the CDR3 is TGCGCCAGCAGCACCGGACTAGCGTGGGTTTCAGATACGCAGTATTTT. Translation gives CASSTGLAWVSDTQYF. The chain recombines TRBV5-1 with TRBJ2-3; 9 nucleotides align to TRBD2. The CDR3 totals 16 residues. Germline assignment: CDR1 SGHRS and CDR2 YFSETQ. V lost 4 bases, J lost 4 bases, and 10 bases stayed unmatched.

This clone was observed once. This rearrangement joins TRBV15 to TRBJ1-2, with 8 bases lining up with TRBD1. J gave up 8 bases and V 1 base, and 3 bases lay outside the gene matches. The CDR3 length is 13 residues. Germline CDR1 and CDR2: LNHNV and YYDKDF (reference sequence). Written as DNA, the CDR3 is TGTGCCACCAGCAGAGGACAGGGGAAGGGCTACACCTTC. It translates to CATSRGQGKGYTF.

This clone was picked up one time. This chain uses TRBV27 with TRBJ1-1, with D perhaps TRBD1 (5 bases). Germline CDR1 MNHEY, CDR2 SMNVEV (reference sequence). The CDR3 runs to 15 residues. The V end was cut by 5 bases, the J end by 4 bases, with 17 bases between. The CDR3 loop reads CASSLTGTRGTEAFF. CDR3 DNA sequence: TGTGCCAGCAGTCTAACCGGGACGCGGGGCACTGAAGCTTTCTTT.

The chain combines TRBV25-1 with TRBJ1-3, with D possibly being TRBD1 (5 bases). V lost 6 bases and J 2 bases, leaving 20 bases between the germline ends. Germline V lookup: CDR1 MGHDK, CDR2 SYGVNS. This CDR3 spans 17 amino acids. The CDR3 region has the DNA TGTGCCAGCAGCGGTGACAGACTGCGCTCTCCTGGAAACACCATATATTTT. As protein: CASSGDRLRSPGNTIYF.